The 18 T cell receptor beta chains below all came from one sample that was sequenced in a study of T-cell memory formation after mild COVID-19. TCRdb re-derived calls from the 5' RACE reads in MiXCR, one entry per CDR3 protein. The sample carries about 240,000 distinct CDR3 sequences, 8.5% to 9.5% recorded once. Source material: PBMCs or a T cell subset sorted from them (not recorded which). Source of these receptors: a man aged 18-30 years who had mild COVID-19 (a few samples of this study predate the infection). Cell type and time point are not known.

The chain is built from TRBV7-2 and TRBJ2-5; 9 bases agree with TRBD1. The V gene end was trimmed by 5 bases and the J gene end by 6 bases; junction bases not matched to a gene: 7. The CDR3 extends over 14 amino acids. Per germline, CDR1 SGHTA and CDR2 FQGNSA. The CDR3 DNA follows: TGTGCCAGCAGCGACCGGGACAGGGCTCAGACCCAGTACTTC. As protein: CASSDRDRAQTQYF.

V gene TRBV3-1 combines with J gene TRBJ2-4; TRBD2 might be the D (6 bases). Deletions cut 1 base from V and 6 bases from J, with 13 bases between. The CDR3 consists of 15 residues. Germline CDR1 and CDR2: LGHDT and YNNKEL (reference sequence). The CDR3 nucleotides are TGTGCCAGCAGCCAAGGGGCCACACTAGCAAACATTCAGTACTTC. This translates into CASSQGATLANIQYF.

The chain recombines TRBV20-1 with TRBJ1-1; D possibly corresponds to TRBD1 (5 bases). The CDR3 consists of 13 residues. Germline V CDR1 and CDR2: DFQATT, SNEGSKA (reference sequence). V lost 4 bases, J lost 5 bases, and 14 bases lay in between. CDR3 sequence: CSAKGRVETEAFF. Here the CDR3 DNA reads TGCAGTGCTAAGGGCAGGGTGGAGACTGAAGCTTTCTTT.

This clonotype was observed a few times. The chain is built from TRBV20-1 and TRBJ1-1, with unresolved D. The CDR3 loop spans 13 amino acids. The germline gives CDR1 DFQATT, CDR2 SNEGSKA (reference sequence). The V and J ends lost 2 bases and 1 base respectively, with 8 bases between them. CDR3 sequence (DNA): TGCAGTGCTAGAATTGGGGAGAACACTGAAGCTTTCTTT. Its translation: CSARIGENTEAFF.

V gene TRBV11-2 combines with J gene TRBJ2-3; tentatively, D is TRBD2 (6 bases). The germline V gene encodes CDR1 SGHAT and CDR2 FQNNGV. The CDR3 spans 17 residues. V lost 8 bases to trimming and J lost 6 bases, with 27 bases between them. CDR3 sequence reads: CASGTGRAGPKGDTQYF. The CDR3, as DNA: TGTGCCAGCGGAACGGGAAGAGCGGGCCCAAAAGGGGATACGCAGTATTTT.

The chain couples TRBV12-3 or TRBV12-4 to TRBJ2-7; 8 nucleotides align to TRBD1. V shed 6 bases and J 6 bases; nucleotides not matched to a gene: 4. The CDR3 contains 12 residues. CDR3 in DNA: TGTGCCAGCAGCCCGACAGGGGTCGAGCAGTACTTC. The encoded protein is CASSPTGVEQYF.

The V call is TRBV11-2, the J call TRBJ2-5; 8 bases agree with TRBD2. CDR1 and CDR2 from the germline V gene are SGHAT and FQNNGV. The CDR3 has 17 amino acids. Unmatched junction bases numbered 9, after V lost 1 base and J lost 2 bases. The DNA for the CDR3 is TGTGCCAGCAGCTTAGCATGGGCTAGCGGGTCGCAAGAGACCCAGTACTTC. Protein: CASSLAWASGSQETQYF.

This clonotype showed up many times. V usage is TRBV7-9 and J usage is TRBJ2-3; no clear D gene. V gave up 5 bases and J gave up 6 bases, with 9 bases separating them. There are 12 residues in the CDR3. Germline CDR1 and CDR2: SEHNR and FQNEAQ (reference sequence). The CDR3 DNA reads TGTGCCAGCAGCCCGCGGTGGGATACGCAGTATTTT. Translated, it gives CASSPRWDTQYF.

Remarks on this clonotype: This may arise from a read error, as a much more abundant clone is one base away. The chain has TRBV6-6 and TRBJ1-4; D is unclear. This CDR3 spans 14 amino acids. The germline V gene has CDR1 MNHNY and CDR2 SVGAGI (reference sequence). CDR3 loop: CASTAGLRNKKLFF. The CDR3 region has the DNA TGTGCCAGCACTGCTGGCCTACGTAATAAAAAACTGTTTTTT.

This clonotype turned up a few times. The chain joins TRBV9 to TRBJ1-6; D remains ambiguous. The CDR3 loop spans 12 amino acids. CDR1 is SGDLS and CDR2 is YYNGEE in the germline V gene. The germline V and J ends were trimmed by 4 bases and 9 bases, with 8 bases remaining between them. CDR3 protein: CASSQWGSPLHF. Written as DNA, the CDR3 is TGTGCCAGCAGCCAGTGGGGTTCACCCCTCCACTTT.

This clonotype was counted ten times or more. The chain carries TRBV4-3 and TRBJ2-1; TRBD2 matches 7 bases. The CDR3 has 14 residues. J was trimmed by 7 bases and V by 2 bases; bases with no gene match: 5. The V gene's germline CDR1 is LGHNA and CDR2 YSLEER. The CDR3 region has the DNA TGCGCCAGCAGCCAACTTAACGGGGGGAATGAGCAGTTCTTC. The encoded protein is CASSQLNGGNEQFF.

The chain has TRBV5-1 and TRBJ1-2, with D tentatively TRBD1 (5 bases). This CDR3 is 13 amino acids long. CDR1 and CDR2 from the germline V gene are SGHRS and YFSETQ. V was trimmed by 4 bases and J by 5 bases, leaving 12 bases between them. The chain's CDR3 is CASSPGTTYGYTF. CDR3 DNA: TGCGCCAGCAGCCCCGGGACGACTTATGGCTACACCTTC.

Many counts were recorded for this clonotype. The V call is TRBV7-2, the J call TRBJ1-4; tentative D call: TRBD1 (5 bases). The germline gives CDR1 SGHTA, CDR2 FQGNSA. The CDR3 covers 15 residues. Trimming shortened V by 1 base and J by 7 bases, and 13 bases separated the two germline ends. The CDR3 loop is CASSLVPGRIEKLFF. CDR3 in DNA: TGTGCCAGCAGCTTAGTTCCAGGGAGAATTGAAAAACTGTTTTTT.

J is TRBJ2-7 and V is TRBV4-1; D is ambiguous. This CDR3 region has 16 residues. CDR1 and CDR2 (germline): MGHRA, YSYEKL. V lost 4 bases and J lost 3, with 19 bases in between. CDR3 sequence: CASSRLFGVPFYEQYV. The CDR3 DNA reads as TGCGCCAGCAGCCGTCTGTTTGGGGTCCCATTCTACGAGCAGTACGTC.

The chain is built from TRBV27 and TRBJ2-7; D is undetermined. Germline loops: CDR1 MNHEY, CDR2 SMNVEV (reference sequence). The CDR3 runs 16 residues. V was clipped by 0 bases and J by 1 base, with 13 bases between them. The DNA of the CDR3 is TGTGCCAGCAGTTTATCGCCAACAAAGCTGTCCTACGAGCAGTACTTC. Its translation: CASSLSPTKLSYEQYF.

This clonotype was observed a few times. The J gene is TRBJ1-4, the V gene TRBV24-1, with D perhaps matching TRBD1 (6 bases). Germline loops: CDR1 KGHDR, CDR2 SFDVKD. Trimming left V 4 bases short and J 10 bases short, with 18 bases between. This CDR3 has 15 residues. DNA of the CDR3: TGTGCCACCAGTGAACACCGGGACAAAAAGGCAAAACTGTTTTTT. Translation gives CATSEHRDKKAKLFF.

This chain connects TRBV7-2 to TRBJ1-2; D possibly corresponds to TRBD1 (5 bases). The CDR3 has 15 residues. V was clipped by 7 bases and J by 0 bases, with 15 bases between them. Germline CDR1 is SGHTA and CDR2 is FQGNSA. The CDR3 sequence: CASTLVGPTNYGYTF. The DNA of the CDR3 is TGTGCCAGCACCCTAGTGGGACCCACTAACTATGGCTACACCTTC.

This clonotype has more than one count but fewer than ten. The chain combines TRBV12-3 or TRBV12-4 with TRBJ2-5; 7 positions agree with TRBD1. The ends lost 6 bases at V and 4 bases at J; junction bases unmatched: 17. CDR3 length: 17 amino acids. The CDR3 region is CASRHRWERGLRETQYF. The CDR3 DNA is TGTGCCAGCAGACACCGGTGGGAAAGGGGGCTTAGAGAGACCCAGTACTTC.